The present T cell receptor (beta chain) was sequenced within a study of blood T cell repertoires in COVID-19. The method was immunoSEQ multiplex PCR; TCRdb's version includes in-frame clones alone and lacks a portion of them. The sample shows approximately 400,000 clones, around nine tenths of them seen only once. The sequenced sample was PBMCs or T cells enriched from blood (not recorded which). The clonotype was recovered from a woman under 30 who had recovered from COVID-19.

In DNA form, the CDR3 reads TGTGCCAGCACCCCTGGGAGGGTGGGTACCATATATTTT. It yields the protein CASTPGRVGTIYF. V and J are TRBV9 and TRBJ1-3; no clear D. The V end lost 6 bases, the J end lost 10 bases, and 17 bases lay between the germline ends. The CDR3 contains 13 residues. Per germline, CDR1 SGDLS and CDR2 YYNGEE. The full variable domain, in which reference TRBV9 and TRBJ1-3 provide the parts outside the CDR3, is DSGVTQTPKHLITATGQRVTLRCSPRSGDLSVYWYQQSLDQGLQFLIQYYNGEERAKGNILERFSAQQFPDLHSELNLSSLELGDSALYFCASTPGRVGTIYFGEGSWLTVV.